The clone carrying this TCR beta chain has ten or more counts. Its antigen is still unknown. This record comes from a study of early T cells in non-severe SARS-CoV-2 infection. Study summary: It was bulk RNA from unsorted whole blood that was sequenced, and the chains were unpaired. General observations from the study: Database matching using VDJdb favored anti-spike CD8 responses, with private and CD4 specificities left missing.

In the library, individual cDNA molecules carried attached unique molecular identifiers. MiXCR, run by TCRdb on the 5' RACE reads, gives a single entry per CDR3 protein. The sample has under 70,000 distinct CDR3 sequences; 4.9% are singletons. Sequencing input: whole blood. This sequence originates from an adult who was a healthcare worker with PCR-confirmed SARS-CoV-2 infection or an uninfected control (not recorded which).

The CDR3 loop is CSAQRPGQGDQPQHF. DNA of the CDR3: TGCAGTGCTCAGAGACCGGGACAGGGGGATCAGCCCCAGCATTTT. The rearrangement joins TRBV20-1 to TRBJ1-5, with 11 positions matching TRBD1. Germline V CDR1 and CDR2: DFQATT, SNEGSKA (reference sequence). Unmatched junction bases numbered 8, after V lost 5 bases and J lost 5 bases. The CDR3 is 15 amino acids.